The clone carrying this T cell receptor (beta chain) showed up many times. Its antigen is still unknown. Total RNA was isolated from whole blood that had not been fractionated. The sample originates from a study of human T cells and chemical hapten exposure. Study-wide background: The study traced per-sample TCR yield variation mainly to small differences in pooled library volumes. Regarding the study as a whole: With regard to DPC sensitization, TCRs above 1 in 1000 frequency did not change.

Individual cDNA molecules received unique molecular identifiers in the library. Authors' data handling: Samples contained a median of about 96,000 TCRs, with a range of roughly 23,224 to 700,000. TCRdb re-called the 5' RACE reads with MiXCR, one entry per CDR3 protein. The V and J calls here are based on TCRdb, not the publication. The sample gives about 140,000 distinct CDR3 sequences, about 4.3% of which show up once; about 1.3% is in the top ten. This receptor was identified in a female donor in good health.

The CDR3 is CATSRAGRTSGANVLTF. The DNA of the CDR3 is TGTGCCACCAGCAGAGCGGGACGAACCTCTGGGGCCAACGTCCTGACTTTC. The rearrangement links TRBV15 to TRBJ2-6, with D perhaps being TRBD1 or TRBD2 (5 bases each). This CDR3 region has 17 residues. Deletions cut 1 base from V and 0 bases from J, with 10 bases between. Germline V gives CDR1 LNHNV, CDR2 YYDKDF (reference sequence). Full variable domain (missing parts from reference TRBV15 and TRBJ2-6): DAMVIQNPRYQVTQFGKPVTLSCSQTLNHNVMYWYQQKSSQAPKLLFHYYDKDFNNEADTPDNFQSRRPNTSFCFLDIRSPGLGDTAMYLCATSRAGRTSGANVLTFGAGSRLTVL.